The 27 T cell receptor beta chains reported below all come from one sample, sequenced in a study of Graves' ophthalmopathy and Graves' hyperthyroidism. Amplification from RNA transcripts yielded the TCR beta CDR3 regions. Second-round multiplex PCR came after first-round RT-PCR with HTBI primers. TCRdb reprocessed the multiplex PCR reads with MiXCR, giving one entry per CDR3 protein. The data show 300,000 to 400,000 distinct CDR3 sequences, roughly 15% seen once. The sample consisted of peripheral blood. These receptors came from an adult man with Graves' ophthalmopathy.

This clonotype showed up many times. This chain joins TRBV6-2 or TRBV6-3 and TRBJ2-5; 8 bases are shared with TRBD1. The CDR3 loop spans 15 amino acids. Per germline, CDR1 MNHEY and CDR2 SVGEGT. V lost 5 bases, J lost 5 bases, and 10 bases stayed unmatched. CDR3 bases: TGTGCCAGCAGTCCACGGACAGGGCGGCTCGAGACCCAGTACTTC. Amino acids: CASSPRTGRLETQYF.

This clonotype was counted at least ten times. CDR3 loop: CASSPGFMPQHF. As DNA, the CDR3 is TGTGCCAGCAGTCCCGGTTTTATGCCCCAGCATTTT. The V call is TRBV6-2 or TRBV6-3, the J call TRBJ1-5; D remains unclear. Germline V CDR1 and CDR2: MNHEY, SVGEGT. V was pared by 5 bases and J by 9 bases, with 11 bases between. This CDR3 contains 12 residues.

This clonotype was detected many times. The V and J genes are TRBV24-1 and TRBJ2-5, with 8 bases aligning to TRBD1. The CDR3 consists of 14 residues. V lost 4 bases to trimming and J lost 5 bases; unmatched junction nucleotides: 5. Per the germline V gene, CDR1 is KGHDR and CDR2 is SFDVKD. The chain's CDR3 is CATSDPTGVETQYF. Written as DNA, the CDR3 is TGTGCCACCAGTGACCCGACAGGGGTCGAGACCCAGTACTTC.

This clonotype occurred many times. The chain joins TRBV7-3 to TRBJ1-1, with D perhaps TRBD1 (6 bases). The ends were cut back, 5 bases at V and 6 bases at J, with 10 bases in the middle. CDR3 length: 12 amino acids. CDR1 is SGHTA, CDR2 FQGTGA, per germline. The DNA for the CDR3 is TGTGCCAGCAGCGCGACAGGACCTGAAGCTTTCTTT. Translating it yields CASSATGPEAFF.

At least ten counts were recorded for this clonotype. The chain uses TRBV28 and TRBJ1-6; 8 bases are a match to TRBD1. CDR1 and CDR2 from the germline V gene are MDHEN and SYDVKM. The CDR3 is 19 amino acids. Germline trimming cut 6 bases from V and 0 bases from J; bases unmatched to any gene: 13. The CDR3 region has the DNA TGTGCCAGCAGCCCTCGGGACAGGCAACTCATCTCCTATAATTCACCCCTCCACTTT. Its translation: CASSPRDRQLISYNSPLHF.

This clonotype appeared many times. This chain uses TRBV20-1 with TRBJ2-7; TRBD1 aligns across 7 bases. Germline trimming cut 3 bases from V and 6 bases from J; bases unmatched to any gene: 11. The CDR3 runs to 14 residues. The germline gives CDR1 DFQATT, CDR2 SNEGSKA (reference sequence). The CDR3 region is CSASAGTESSEQYF. Written as DNA, the CDR3 is TGCAGTGCTAGTGCCGGGACAGAGTCTTCCGAGCAGTACTTC.

The sample holds many counts of this clonotype. V and J are TRBV12-3 or TRBV12-4 and TRBJ2-7; 10 nucleotides agree with TRBD1. The CDR3 is made up of 16 amino acids. With 2 bases clipped from V and 3 bases from J, the junction kept 7 bases outside the gene matches. As DNA, the CDR3 is TGTGCCAGCAGTTTATTTGCGTGGACAGGGGGCTACGAGCAGTACTTC. Its translation: CASSLFAWTGGYEQYF.

Many counts were recorded for this clonotype. V usage is TRBV6-5 and J usage is TRBJ1-6; 10 bases are a match to TRBD1. Germline values: CDR1 MNHEY, CDR2 SVGAGI. This CDR3 is 16 amino acids long. J lost 7 bases, V lost 0 bases, and 3 bases had no gene match. CDR3 residues: CASSYSMGQGNSPLHF. The CDR3 coding sequence is TGTGCCAGCAGTTACTCGATGGGACAGGGGAATTCACCCCTCCACTTT.

Points on this clonotype: The junction differs from germline at one of its ends, possibly a read error. The genes are TRBV2 and TRBJ2-4; no clear D gene. CDR3 size: 13 residues. CDR1 SNHLY and CDR2 FYNNEI come from the germline V gene. CDR3 in DNA: TGTGCCTGCAGTTTGACATCCAAAAACCTTCAGTACTTC. It yields the protein CACSLTSKNLQYF.

This clonotype was seen ten or more times. The chain joins TRBV19 to TRBJ2-7; D is undetermined. V gave up 0 bases and J gave up 3 bases, with 6 bases separating them. Germline CDR1 reads LNHDA; CDR2 reads SQIVND (reference sequence). This CDR3 comprises 13 residues. The CDR3: CASSIDAFYEQYF. The DNA for the CDR3 is TGTGCCAGTAGTATAGATGCTTTCTACGAGCAGTACTTC.

The table lists this clonotype with many counts. At one of its ends the junction is not consistent with the germline gene, which may arise from a read error. The chain is built from TRBV20-1 and TRBJ2-7; 8 bases line up with TRBD1. This CDR3 is 15 amino acids long. Germline loops: CDR1 DFQATT, CDR2 SNEGSKA (reference sequence). Here the CDR3 reads CSAREVGDRSYEQYF. The CDR3 nucleotides are TGCAGCGCTAGGGAAGTGGGGGACAGGAGCTACGAGCAGTACTTC.

This clonotype was counted at least ten times. The rearrangement joins TRBV6-1 to TRBJ1-2; the D gene is possibly TRBD1 (5 bases). V lost 6 bases to trimming and J lost 2 bases, with 10 bases between them. Germline values: CDR1 MNHNS, CDR2 SASEGT. The CDR3 covers 13 residues. The CDR3 nucleotides are TGTGCCAGCAGGGAACGGGACAACTATGGCTACACCTTC. Its translation is CASRERDNYGYTF.

This clonotype was counted ten times or more. The chain couples TRBV6-1 to TRBJ1-5, with TRBD1 as a possible D gene (6 bases). Looked up from germline, CDR1 is MNHNS and CDR2 is SASEGT. Trimming shortened V by 6 bases and J by 3 bases, and 12 bases separated the two germline ends. This CDR3 contains 14 residues. CDR3 sequence: CASRRGGDNQPQHF. The CDR3 coding sequence is TGTGCCAGCAGACGAGGGGGGGACAATCAGCCCCAGCATTTT.

There are many counts of this clonotype. The chain employs TRBV20-1 and TRBJ2-7; either TRBD1 or TRBD2 may supply D (6 bases each). V lost 3 bases to trimming and J lost 0 bases, with 9 bases between them. Per germline, CDR1 DFQATT and CDR2 SNEGSKA (reference sequence). The CDR3 runs to 13 residues. CDR3 nucleotides: TGCAGTGCTAGCGGGGGCCTCTCCTACGAGCAGTACTTC. It specifies CSASGGLSYEQYF.

This clonotype was seen many times. This CDR3 reads CSSTTSGGVGETQYF. Written as DNA, the CDR3 is TGCAGTTCTACGACTAGCGGGGGAGTGGGAGAGACCCAGTACTTC. The chain combines TRBV20-1 with TRBJ2-5; 12 bases match TRBD2. Germline V gives CDR1 DFQATT, CDR2 SNEGSKA (reference sequence). J was trimmed by 4 bases and V by 8 bases; bases with no gene match: 11. This CDR3 spans 15 amino acids.

There are many counts of this clonotype. The chain has TRBV12-3 or TRBV12-4 and TRBJ2-2, with 7 bases aligning to TRBD1. Trimming removed 10 bases from V and 2 bases from J; junction bases left unmatched: 7. The CDR3 covers 14 residues. The CDR3 sequence: CAIQDRVNTGELFF. The CDR3 nucleotides read TGTGCCATACAAGACAGGGTTAACACCGGGGAGCTGTTTTTT.

The chain carries TRBV7-2 and TRBJ2-7; D call uncertain. CDR1 is SGHTA, CDR2 FQGNSA, per germline. The CDR3 is 14 residues long. V shed 1 base and J shed 7 bases, with 14 bases lying between them. CDR3 sequence reads: CASSLGGTKLEQYF. The CDR3 DNA follows: TGTGCCAGCAGCTTAGGGGGAACGAAACTAGAGCAGTACTTC.

This clonotype was observed a handful of times. Since no conserved phenylalanine or tryptophan closes the CDR3, a read error is the likely cause. This chain links TRBV30 with TRBJ2-2, with 7 bases matching TRBD2. The CDR3 runs to 13 residues. Germline-derived CDR1 and CDR2 are GTSNPN and SVGIG (reference sequence). The junction had 3 bases not matched to a gene; V was cut back by 3 bases and J by 5 bases. DNA for the CDR3: TGTGCCTGGAGCGTGGGGGGGACCGGGGAGCTGTTTCTT. Its translation: CAWSVGGTGELFL.

This clonotype occurred many times. The chain joins TRBV4-2 to TRBJ1-1, with 11 bases matching TRBD1. With V trimmed by 3 bases and J by 3 bases, 9 bases remained unmatched. CDR3 size: 17 residues. Per the germline V gene, CDR1 is LGHNA and CDR2 is YNFKEQ. Here the CDR3 reads CASSQAGTGGRDTEAFF. The CDR3 coding sequence is TGTGCCAGCAGCCAGGCCGGGACAGGGGGTCGGGACACTGAAGCTTTCTTT.

There are many counts of this clonotype. The chain uses TRBV20-1 and TRBJ1-5; the D is unclear. V was trimmed by 5 bases and J by 4 bases, leaving 12 bases between them. The CDR3 extends over 13 amino acids. CDR1 and CDR2 from the germline V gene are DFQATT and SNEGSKA (reference sequence). The CDR3 reads CSAETLGNQPQHF. The DNA of the CDR3 is TGCAGTGCTGAAACGTTAGGGAATCAGCCCCAGCATTTT.

Comment on this clonotype: Sequence at one end of the junction differs from germline and may be a read error. The chain couples TRBV6-1 to TRBJ2-7; D unresolved. The CDR3 is 14 residues long. CDR1 is MNHNS and CDR2 is SASEGT in the germline V gene. In nucleotides, the CDR3 is TGTGCCATCAGTGCTCGGACGGCCTCATACGAGCAGTACTTC. It yields the protein CAISARTASYEQYF.

This chain uses TRBV20-1 with TRBJ1-5; D is uncertain. Per germline, CDR1 DFQATT and CDR2 SNEGSKA (reference sequence). CDR3 size: 13 residues. V dropped 0 bases and J dropped 11 bases, with 14 bases sitting between them. The CDR3 loop is CSARDIRSPAQHF. CDR3 nucleotides: TGCAGTGCTAGAGATATTCGAAGTCCGGCCCAGCATTTT.

This clonotype showed up many times. This rearrangement joins TRBV30 to TRBJ1-2; no reliable D call. Trimming took 0 bases from V and 4 from J, leaving 9 bases between them. CDR1 is GTSNPN, CDR2 SVGIG, per germline (reference sequence). The CDR3 is made up of 13 amino acids. In nucleotides, the CDR3 is TGTGCCTGGAGTGTCGGGTCCGGCTATGGCTACACCTTC. Protein: CAWSVGSGYGYTF.

The chain employs TRBV27 and TRBJ1-3, with no clear D. Trimming cost V 3 bases and J 4 bases, with 10 bases left between them. Germline-derived CDR1 and CDR2 are MNHEY and SMNVEV (reference sequence). CDR3 length: 14 amino acids. CDR3 region: CASSFHGEGNTIYF. Here the CDR3 DNA reads TGTGCCAGCAGTTTCCACGGAGAGGGAAACACCATATATTTT.

The V and J genes are TRBV27 and TRBJ2-7, with TRBD1 as a possible D gene (5 bases). CDR3 length: 13 amino acids. CDR1 and CDR2 (germline): MNHEY, SMNVEV (reference sequence). V dropped 3 bases and J dropped 3 bases, with 9 bases sitting between them. In DNA form, the CDR3 reads TGTGCCAGCAGTTTCCGACAGTTCTACGAGCAGTACTTC. As protein: CASSFRQFYEQYF.

Ten or more counts support this clonotype. The V call is TRBV28, the J call TRBJ1-3, with TRBD1 identical over 9 bases. This CDR3 has 14 residues. The germline V gene encodes CDR1 MDHEN and CDR2 SYDVKM. J lost 6 bases, V lost 7 bases, and 7 bases had no gene match. The CDR3, as DNA: TGTGCCAGCACCACCGGGACAGGGATAAACACCATATATTTT. Translation: CASTTGTGINTIYF.

V gene TRBV30 combines with J gene TRBJ2-2, with TRBD2 identical over 8 bases. V shed 3 bases, J shed 3 bases, and the junction held 9 bases outside the gene matches. The CDR3 runs 16 residues. Germline CDR1 and CDR2: GTSNPN and SVGIG (reference sequence). The CDR3 is CAWRDGTRGDTGELFF. The CDR3 DNA reads TGTGCCTGGAGGGACGGGACTAGAGGCGACACCGGGGAGCTGTTTTTT.